Listed below are T cell receptor beta chains from one sample, sequenced in a study of T cell changes during pregnancy in multiple sclerosis. Here immunoSEQ multiplex PCR was the method, and the copy in TCRdb shows in-frame clones only, minus some. This table has about 38,000 clones, 70% to 90% appearing once. Material: CD4+ T cells from peripheral blood mononuclear cells, obtained before pregnancy. All receptors come from a female donor with multiple sclerosis, enrolled in a pregnancy study. Each CDR3 is given with its conserved first and last residue. The D gene is left open where the match is weak. The size of a clone is reported for some rows only, either as once, few or many, or as a class for expanded clones.

d_call,clone_size,cdr3_length,j_call,v_call,cdr3_aa,cdr3_nt
.,.,13,TRBJ1-2,TRBV9,CASSVGGDYGYTF,TGTGCCAGCAGCGTAGGGGGGGACTATGGCTACACCTTC
.,.,13,TRBJ1-2,TRBV28,CASKEAPNYGYTF,TGTGCCAGCAAGGAGGCCCCTAACTATGGCTACACCTTC
.,.,16,TRBJ2-1,TRBV7-2,CASSPRTGVTYNEQFF,TGTGCCAGCAGCCCCCGGACGGGGGTGACTTACAATGAGCAGTTCTTC
TRBD2,once,15,TRBJ2-5,TRBV2,CASNLQRGRGETQYF,TGTGCCAGCAATCTCCAGCGGGGGCGGGGGGAGACCCAGTACTTC
.,.,16,TRBJ2-4,TRBV7-2,CASSPRTGRVKNIQYF,TGTGCCAGCAGCCCCCGGACAGGGAGGGTCAAAAACATTCAGTACTTC
.,.,15,TRBJ1-4,TRBV6-5,CASREGLGTNEKLFF,TGTGCCAGCAGAGAGGGTCTCGGGACTAATGAAAAACTGTTTTTT
TRBD1,.,15,TRBJ2-3,TRBV7-3,CASSSYSGGRDTQYF,TGTGCCAGCAGCTCGTATTCAGGGGGTAGAGATACGCAGTATTTT
.,.,15,TRBJ2-2,TRBV10-3,CAISDTLANTGELFF,TGTGCCATCAGTGATACCCTAGCGAACACCGGGGAGCTGTTTTTT
TRBD1,.,12,TRBJ1-2,TRBV2,CASWTGHYGYTF,TGTGCCAGCTGGACAGGGCACTATGGCTACACCTTC
TRBD2,.,18,TRBJ2-1,TRBV5-4,CASSFVPQGTSVGVKQFF,TGTGCCAGCAGCTTCGTACCCCAAGGGACTAGCGTCGGGGTGAAGCAGTTCTTC
TRBD1,.,18,TRBJ2-3,TRBV9,CASSVGQGHLRHTDTQYF,TGTGCCAGCAGCGTAGGACAGGGACACCTAAGGCACACAGATACGCAGTATTTT
.,.,15,TRBJ2-4,TRBV9,CASSPGGQPRNIQYF,TGTGCCAGCAGCCCCGGGGGGCAGCCGAGAAACATTCAGTACTTC
.,once,15,TRBJ2-7,TRBV5-5,CASSLAETYSYEQYF,TGTGCCAGCAGCTTGGCCGAGACTTACTCCTACGAGCAGTACTTC
TRBD2,.,17,TRBJ2-5,TRBV5-4,CASSPGPLAGVQETQYF,TGTGCCAGCAGCCCGGGACCTCTAGCGGGGGTCCAAGAGACCCAGTACTTC
.,.,12,TRBJ1-1,TRBV7-9,CASSSGQTEAFF,TGTGCCAGCAGCTCCGGACAGACTGAAGCTTTCTTT
.,.,14,TRBJ1-2,TRBV2,CASRPDRANYGYTF,TGTGCCAGCAGACCCGACAGAGCTAACTATGGCTACACCTTC
TRBD1,.,14,TRBJ1-6,TRBV19,CAITQGARYSPLHF,TGTGCCATTACACAGGGGGCGAGGTATTCACCCCTCCACTTT
TRBD1,.,17,TRBJ1-5,TRBV19,CASNRGRTRILVQPQHF,TGTGCCAGTAACAGGGGGAGAACAAGAATTTTGGTCCAGCCCCAGCATTTT
.,few,11,TRBJ1-2,TRBV9,CASSRDYGYTF,TGTGCCAGCAGCCGGGACTATGGCTACACCTTC
TRBD2,once,15,TRBJ2-7,TRBV14,CASSRPGGSSYEQYF,TGTGCCAGCAGCCGCCCCGGGGGGAGCTCCTACGAGCAGTACTTC
.,.,12,TRBJ2-3,TRBV6-6,CASSFSKDTQYF,TGTGCCAGCAGTTTTAGTAAAGATACGCAGTATTTT
.,.,13,TRBJ1-2,TRBV2,CASSELARGGYTF,TGTGCCAGCAGTGAATTGGCCCGGGGGGGCTACACCTTC
TRBD1,.,14,TRBJ1-2,TRBV9,CASSPGTGPYGYTF,TGTGCCAGCAGCCCTGGGACAGGGCCTTATGGCTACACCTTC
TRBD2,.,15,TRBJ2-1,TRBV19,CASSIKRGVEDEQFF,TGTGCCAGTAGTATAAAGCGGGGGGTTGAAGATGAGCAGTTCTTC
.,few,13,TRBJ1-1,TRBV10-1,CASSEQANTEAFF,TGCGCCAGCAGTGAACAGGCCAACACTGAAGCTTTCTTT
.,.,14,TRBJ1-1,TRBV2,CASSEAPSYTEAFF,TGTGCCAGCAGTGAAGCGCCCAGTTACACTGAAGCTTTCTTT
TRBD1,.,15,TRBJ1-2,TRBV5-5,CASSLVAGGDYGYTF,TGTGCCAGCAGCTTGGTGGCAGGGGGCGACTATGGCTACACCTTC
.,.,14,TRBJ1-2,TRBV5-4,CASSLEKGNYGYTF,TGTGCCAGCAGCTTGGAGAAGGGGAACTATGGCTACACCTTC
.,.,13,TRBJ1-5,TRBV5-4,CASSRDNYQPQHF,TGTGCCAGCAGTAGGGACAATTATCAGCCCCAGCATTTT
TRBD2,medium-sized,16,TRBJ2-2,TRBV5-4,CASSPLAGGNTGELFF,TGTGCCAGCAGCCCCCTAGCGGGGGGGAACACCGGGGAGCTGTTTTTT
.,.,16,TRBJ2-6,TRBV6-5,CASSYSFESGANVLTF,TGTGCCAGCAGTTACTCTTTCGAGTCTGGGGCCAACGTCCTGACTTTC
TRBD1,.,16,TRBJ1-5,TRBV6-6,CASRGTGGYSNQPQHF,TGTGCCAGCAGGGGAACAGGGGGGTATAGCAATCAGCCCCAGCATTTT
.,.,15,TRBJ2-7,TRBV6-1,CASSEGWGILYEQYF,TGTGCCAGCAGTGAAGGATGGGGCATCTTGTACGAGCAGTACTTC
.,.,16,TRBJ2-1,TRBV11-2,CASSLEVWSSYNEQFF,TGTGCCAGCAGCTTAGAAGTTTGGAGCTCCTACAATGAGCAGTTCTTC
TRBD1,once,17,TRBJ2-7,TRBV14,CASSPTRRDRGQYEQYF,TGTGCCAGCAGCCCAACGCGGCGGGACAGGGGGCAATACGAGCAGTACTTC
.,few,15,TRBJ1-6,TRBV6-1,CASTEARGSEPPLHF,TGTGCCAGCACCGAGGCCCGGGGGAGCGAGCCACCCCTCCACTTT
.,.,14,TRBJ1-1,TRBV6-5,CASSISLGRIEAFF,TGTGCCAGCAGTATCAGTCTAGGGAGGATTGAAGCTTTCTTT
.,.,13,TRBJ1-1,TRBV7-2,CASSLQGWTEAFF,TGTGCCAGCAGCTTACAGGGTTGGACTGAAGCTTTCTTT
.,.,14,TRBJ1-4,TRBV5-4,CASSFSGVNEKLFF,TGTGCCAGCAGCTTTAGCGGGGTGAATGAAAAACTGTTTTTT
TRBD1,.,14,TRBJ1-2,TRBV6-5,CASTSLDRVGGYTF,TGTGCCAGCACCTCCTTGGACAGGGTCGGGGGCTACACCTTC
.,.,12,TRBJ2-3,TRBV29-1,CSVGPGADTQYF,TGCAGCGTTGGGCCCGGAGCAGATACGCAGTATTTT
.,.,15,TRBJ1-3,TRBV5-1,CASSLEGGTGNTIYF,TGCGCCAGCAGCTTGGAGGGGGGGACTGGAAACACCATATATTTT
.,.,15,TRBJ1-6,TRBV19,CASSLTLTGNSPLHF,TGTGCCAGTAGTTTAACCTTGACGGGTAATTCACCCCTCCACTTT
TRBD1,.,14,TRBJ1-1,TRBV18,CASSPNTGDGEAFF,TGTGCCAGCTCACCTAACACAGGGGATGGTGAAGCTTTCTTT
.,.,14,TRBJ2-1,TRBV10-2,CASSDTNSYNEQFF,TGCGCCAGTTCGGACACTAACTCCTACAATGAGCAGTTCTTC
TRBD1,.,14,TRBJ1-1,TRBV5-1,CASSLRTGDTEAFF,TGCGCCAGCAGCCTCCGGACAGGAGACACTGAAGCTTTCTTT
.,.,16,TRBJ2-6,TRBV6-5,CASSWQGGSGANVLTF,TGTGCCAGCAGTTGGCAGGGGGGCTCTGGGGCCAACGTCCTGACTTTC
.,.,13,TRBJ2-5,TRBV19,CASSITGEETQYF,TGTGCCAGTAGTATCACGGGGGAAGAGACCCAGTACTTC
TRBD1,.,14,TRBJ1-1,TRBV28,CASSPRQGWTEAFF,TGTGCCAGCAGCCCGAGACAGGGATGGACTGAAGCTTTCTTT